The 3 T cell receptor beta chains reported below all come from one sample, sequenced in a study of blood T cell repertoires in COVID-19. TCRdb keeps only in-frame clones here, not all; method: immunoSEQ multiplex PCR. The table shows under 80,000 clones, with roughly nine tenths occurring only once. Sequences were obtained from peripheral blood. Receptor source: a man older than 75 in a cohort sampled during active COVID-19.

This rearrangement joins TRBV7-2 to TRBJ2-7; TRBD2 is a possible D gene (5 bases). Trimming took 1 base from V and 6 from J, leaving 16 bases between them. The CDR3 length is 15 residues. Looked up from germline, CDR1 is SGHTA and CDR2 is FQGNSA. The CDR3, as DNA: TGTGCCAGCAGCTTAGATGCAGTGAGTCGGGGCGAGCAGTACGTC. Translating gives CASSLDAVSRGEQYV.

V usage is TRBV19 and J usage is TRBJ1-5, with 7 nucleotides matching TRBD1. There are 13 residues in the CDR3. CDR1 is LNHDA, CDR2 SQIVND, per germline (reference sequence). V lost 5 bases and J lost 7; bases outside the gene matches: 5. The CDR3 region has the DNA TGTGCCAGTAGTTTCAGGGGGGACCAGCCCCAGCATTTT. Translation: CASSFRGDQPQHF.

This chain links TRBV29-1 with TRBJ1-3; D not resolved. The V end was cut by 1 base, the J end by 3 bases, with 7 bases between. Germline V gene lookup returns CDR1 SQVTM and CDR2 ANQGSEA. CDR3 size: 13 residues. The CDR3 is CSVEGSSGNTIYF. CDR3 DNA: TGCAGCGTTGAAGGATCGAGTGGAAACACCATATATTTT.